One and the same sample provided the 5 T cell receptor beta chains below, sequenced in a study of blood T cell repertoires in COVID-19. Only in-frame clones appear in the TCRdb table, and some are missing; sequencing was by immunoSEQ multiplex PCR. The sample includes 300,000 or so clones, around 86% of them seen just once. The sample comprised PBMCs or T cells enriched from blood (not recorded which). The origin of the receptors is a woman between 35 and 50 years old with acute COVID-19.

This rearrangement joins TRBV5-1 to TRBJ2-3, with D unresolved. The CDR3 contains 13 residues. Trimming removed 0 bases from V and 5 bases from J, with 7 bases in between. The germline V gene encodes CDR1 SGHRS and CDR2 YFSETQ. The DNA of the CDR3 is TGCGCCAGCAGCTTGGTCCCGGGAGATACGCAGTATTTT. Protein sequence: CASSLVPGDTQYF.

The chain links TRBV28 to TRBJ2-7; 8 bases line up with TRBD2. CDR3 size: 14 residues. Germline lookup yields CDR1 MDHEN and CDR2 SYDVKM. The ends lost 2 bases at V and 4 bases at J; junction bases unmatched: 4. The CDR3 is CASSLHGLAYEQYF. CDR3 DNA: TGTGCCAGCAGTTTACACGGACTAGCATACGAGCAGTACTTC. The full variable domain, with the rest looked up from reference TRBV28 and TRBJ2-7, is DVKVTQSSRYLVKRTGEKVFLECVQDMDHENMFWYRQDPGLGLRLIYFSYDVKMKEKGDIPEGYSVSREKKERFSLILESASTNQTSMYLCASSLHGLAYEQYFGPGTRLTVT.

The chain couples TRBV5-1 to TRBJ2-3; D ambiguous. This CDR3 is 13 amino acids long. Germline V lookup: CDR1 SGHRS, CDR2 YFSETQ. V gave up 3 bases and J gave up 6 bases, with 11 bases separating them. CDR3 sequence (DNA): TGCGCCAGCAGCTGGGCCAATCAGGATACGCAGTATTTT. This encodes CASSWANQDTQYF.

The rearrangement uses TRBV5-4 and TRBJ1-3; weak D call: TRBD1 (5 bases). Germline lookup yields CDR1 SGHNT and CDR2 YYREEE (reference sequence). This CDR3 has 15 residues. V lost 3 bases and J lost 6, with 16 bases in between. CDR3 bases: TGTGCCAGCAGCTATGAGGCAGGGTGGGAAAACACCATATATTTT. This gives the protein CASSYEAGWENTIYF.

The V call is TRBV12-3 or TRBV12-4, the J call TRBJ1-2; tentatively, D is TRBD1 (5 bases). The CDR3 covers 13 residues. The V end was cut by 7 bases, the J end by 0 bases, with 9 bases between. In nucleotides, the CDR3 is TGTGCCAGCAATGGGGGGACTAACTATGGCTACACCTTC. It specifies CASNGGTNYGYTF.